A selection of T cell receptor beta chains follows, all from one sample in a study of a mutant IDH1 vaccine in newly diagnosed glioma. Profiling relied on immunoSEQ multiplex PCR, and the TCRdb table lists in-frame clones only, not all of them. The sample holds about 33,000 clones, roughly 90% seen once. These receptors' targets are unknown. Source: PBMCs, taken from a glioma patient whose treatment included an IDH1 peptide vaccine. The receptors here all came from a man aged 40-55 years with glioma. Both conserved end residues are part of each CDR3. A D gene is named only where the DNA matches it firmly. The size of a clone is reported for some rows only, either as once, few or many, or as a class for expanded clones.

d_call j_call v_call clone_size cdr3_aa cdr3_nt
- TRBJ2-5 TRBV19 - CASSYRGTVQETQYF TGTGCCAGTAGTTACCGCGGGACAGTCCAAGAGACCCAGTACTTC
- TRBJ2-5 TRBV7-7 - CASSLGLGEGETQYF TGTGCCAGCAGCTTAGGTCTAGGCGAGGGGGAGACCCAGTACTTC
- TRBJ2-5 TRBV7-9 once CASSSYRDQETQYF TGTGCCAGCAGCTCCTACAGAGATCAAGAGACCCAGTACTTC
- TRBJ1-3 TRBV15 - CATSRDLSSGNTIYF TGTGCCACCAGCAGAGATCTGAGCTCTGGAAACACCATATATTTT
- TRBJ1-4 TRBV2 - CASSPRGTGGFF TGTGCCAGCAGTCCCCGAGGGACTGGAGGATTTTTT
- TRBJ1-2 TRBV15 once CATSRDWDGYTF TGTGCCACCAGCAGAGATTGGGATGGCTACACCTTC
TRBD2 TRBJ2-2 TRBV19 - CASQLAGVGTGELFF TGTGCCAGCCAGCTAGCGGGAGTTGGCACCGGGGAGCTGTTTTTT
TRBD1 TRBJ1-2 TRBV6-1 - CASISGTGYGYTF TGTGCCAGTATTTCCGGGACAGGTTATGGCTACACCTTC
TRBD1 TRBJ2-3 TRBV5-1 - CASSLGSGTDNPDTQYF TGCGCCAGCAGCTTGGGCTCCGGGACAGACAATCCAGATACGCAGTATTTT
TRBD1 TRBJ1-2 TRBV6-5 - CASSDRVNDGYTF TGTGCCAGCAGTGACAGGGTGAATGATGGCTACACCTTC
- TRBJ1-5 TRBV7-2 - CASSPTGSYSNQPQHF TGTGCCAGCAGTCCCACAGGGTCGTATAGCAATCAGCCCCAGCATTTT
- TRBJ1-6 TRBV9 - CASRGEWQGDSPLHF TGTGCCAGCAGAGGGGAATGGCAGGGCGACTCACCCCTCCACTTT
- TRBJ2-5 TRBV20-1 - CSGTGQETQYF TGCAGTGGAACAGGACAAGAGACCCAGTACTTC
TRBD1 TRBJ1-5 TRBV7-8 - CASSLAGQGTQPQHF TGTGCCAGCAGCTTAGCGGGACAGGGGACTCAGCCCCAGCATTTT
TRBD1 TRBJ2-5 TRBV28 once CASRTGGETQYF TGTGCCAGCCGGACAGGGGGCGAGACCCAGTACTTC
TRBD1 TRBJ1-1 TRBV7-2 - CASSPGTGGRTEAFF TGTGCCAGCAGCCCCGGGACAGGGGGGCGAACTGAAGCTTTCTTT
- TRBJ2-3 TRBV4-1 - CASSQVGSRTDTQYF TGCGCCAGCAGCCAAGTAGGGAGCCGCACAGATACGCAGTATTTT
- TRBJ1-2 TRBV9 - CASSAINPRGGVYGYTF TGTGCCAGCAGCGCCATTAACCCCCGAGGGGGTGTCTATGGCTACACCTTC
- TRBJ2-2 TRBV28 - CASQVYTGELFF TGTGCCAGCCAAGTATACACCGGGGAGCTGTTTTTT
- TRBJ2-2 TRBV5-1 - CASSFPGNGELFF TGCGCCAGCAGCTTCCCGGGGAACGGGGAGCTGTTTTTT
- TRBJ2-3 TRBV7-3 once CASSLTGPPRLGSTDTQYF TGTGCCAGCAGCTTAACGGGCCCACCTCGACTAGGGAGCACAGATACGCAGTATTTT
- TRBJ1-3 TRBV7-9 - CASNSAGIGNTIYF TGTGCCAGCAACAGCGCGGGCATCGGAAACACCATATATTTT
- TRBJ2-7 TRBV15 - CATSRDLGYEQYF TGTGCCACCAGCAGAGATCTGGGCTACGAGCAGTACTTC
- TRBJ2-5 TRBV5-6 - CASSLAEPAQTQYF TGTGCCAGCAGTCTGGCTGAGCCAGCACAGACCCAGTACTTC
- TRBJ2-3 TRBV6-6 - CASSYSGEQYF TGTGCCAGCAGTTACTCAGGGGAGCAGTATTTT
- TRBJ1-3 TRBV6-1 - CASSEWAQGVYTIYF TGTGCCAGCAGTGAATGGGCGCAGGGTGTCTACACCATATATTTT
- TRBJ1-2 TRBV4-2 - CASSQSFGQTYGYTF TGTGCCAGCAGCCAATCCTTCGGGCAGACCTATGGCTACACCTTC
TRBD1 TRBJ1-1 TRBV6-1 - CASRFGQVNTEAFF TGTGCCAGCAGATTTGGACAGGTGAACACTGAAGCTTTCTTT
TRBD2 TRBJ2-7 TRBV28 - CASSPLAGGPAYEQYF TGTGCCAGCAGTCCCTTAGCGGGAGGGCCCGCCTACGAGCAGTACTTC
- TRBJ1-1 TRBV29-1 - CSGGGYDTEAFF TGCAGCGGAGGGGGGTACGACACTGAAGCTTTCTTT
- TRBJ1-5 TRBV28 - CASRLLNQPQHF TGTGCCAGCAGGTTGCTTAATCAGCCCCAGCATTTT
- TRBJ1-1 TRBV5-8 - CASSLDPMPRNTEAFF TGTGCCAGCAGCTTGGATCCTATGCCCCGGAACACTGAAGCTTTCTTT
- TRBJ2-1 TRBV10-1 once CASSEIGRFQYNEQFF TGCGCCAGCAGTGAAATCGGACGGTTCCAATACAATGAGCAGTTCTTC
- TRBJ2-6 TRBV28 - CASSFSYSGANVLTF TGTGCCAGCAGTTTTTCGTACTCTGGGGCCAACGTCCTGACTTTC
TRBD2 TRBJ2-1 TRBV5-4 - CASSELAGAVNEQFF TGTGCCAGCAGCGAGCTAGCGGGGGCGGTCAATGAGCAGTTCTTC
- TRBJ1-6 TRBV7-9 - CASSLAIESSALHF TGTGCCAGCAGCTTAGCGATAGAGAGTTCTGCCCTCCACTTT
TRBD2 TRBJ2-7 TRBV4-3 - CASSQDWLAGASYEQYF TGCGCCAGCAGCCAAGATTGGCTAGCGGGGGCCTCCTACGAGCAGTACTTC
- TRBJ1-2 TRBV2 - CASAGLGGYTF TGTGCCAGCGCAGGACTCGGTGGCTACACCTTC
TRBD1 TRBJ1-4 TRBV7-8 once CASSGWTGESNEKLFF TGTGCCAGCAGCGGATGGACAGGGGAGAGTAATGAAAAACTGTTTTTT
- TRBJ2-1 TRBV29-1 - CSARQASSYNEQFF TGCAGCGCCCGACAGGCGAGCTCCTACAATGAGCAGTTCTTC
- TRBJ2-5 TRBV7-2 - CASSLALRAGAETQYF TGTGCCAGCAGCTTAGCCTTGCGGGCCGGAGCGGAGACCCAGTACTTC
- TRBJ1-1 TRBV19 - CASSASQGYETEAFF TGTGCCAGTAGTGCATCCCAGGGCTATGAAACTGAAGCTTTCTTT
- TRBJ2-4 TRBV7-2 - CASSLGLSENIQYF TGTGCCAGCAGCTTAGGGCTCTCCGAAAACATTCAGTACTTC
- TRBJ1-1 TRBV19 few CASSAGLRSNTEAFF TGTGCCAGTAGTGCCGGCCTCAGGTCAAACACTGAAGCTTTCTTT
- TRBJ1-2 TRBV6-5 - CASKGGTEYGYTF TGTGCCAGCAAAGGGGGGACCGAGTATGGCTACACCTTC
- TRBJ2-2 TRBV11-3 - CASSSHRSGELFF TGTGCCAGCAGTTCCCATAGATCCGGGGAGCTGTTTTTT
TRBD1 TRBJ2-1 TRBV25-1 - CASGLSGGRSEQFF TGTGCCAGCGGACTTTCAGGGGGCCGGAGTGAGCAGTTCTTC
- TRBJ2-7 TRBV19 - CASSRDLRGEQYF TGTGCCAGTAGTCGGGACCTCCGTGGGGAGCAGTACTTC
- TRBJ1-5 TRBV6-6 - CASSYSMEWNQPQHF TGTGCCAGCAGTTACTCGATGGAATGGAATCAGCCCCAGCATTTT
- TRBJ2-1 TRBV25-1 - CASSEYRAPYNEQFF TGTGCCAGCAGTGAATACAGGGCCCCCTACAATGAGCAGTTCTTC
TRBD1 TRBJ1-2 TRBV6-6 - CASRNDRVVGYTF TGTGCCAGCAGGAACGACAGGGTAGTTGGCTACACCTTC
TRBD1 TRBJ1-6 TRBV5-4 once CASSFRGAGGPYNSPLHF TGTGCCAGCAGCTTCCGAGGGGCAGGGGGCCCCTATAATTCACCCCTCCACTTT
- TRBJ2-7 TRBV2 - CASRYAYEQYF TGTGCCAGCAGATATGCCTACGAGCAGTACTTC
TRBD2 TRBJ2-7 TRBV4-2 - CASSHHREGGEQYF TGTGCCAGCAGCCATCATCGGGAGGGGGGCGAGCAGTACTTC
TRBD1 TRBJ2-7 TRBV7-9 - CASSPRRQGHYEQYF TGTGCCAGCAGCCCTCGCCGACAGGGGCACTACGAGCAGTACTTC
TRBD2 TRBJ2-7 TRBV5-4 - CASSLERGGYYEQYF TGTGCCAGCAGCTTGGAGCGGGGGGGATACTACGAGCAGTACTTC
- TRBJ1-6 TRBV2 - CASREPGHLNSPLHF TGTGCCAGCAGGGAACCGGGACACCTGAATTCACCCCTCCACTTT
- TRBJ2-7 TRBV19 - CASRADGTYEQYF TGTGCCAGTAGGGCCGACGGGACCTACGAGCAGTACTTC
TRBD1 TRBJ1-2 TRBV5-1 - CASSLEGAAYGYTF TGCGCCAGCAGCTTGGAGGGGGCGGCCTATGGCTACACCTTC
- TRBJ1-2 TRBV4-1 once CASSQGSGQWGGYTF TGCGCCAGCAGCCAAGGCTCAGGACAATGGGGTGGCTACACCTTC